This entry lists 18 T cell receptor beta chains sequenced from one sample in a study of cytomegalovirus exposure and HLA in healthy donors (dated by TCRdb to the late 2010s). Libraries came from the immunoSEQ multiplex PCR assay. The multiplex PCR relied on a mix of 60 forward primers for TCR Vbeta segments and 13 reverse primers for TCR Jbeta segments. Imported from immuneACCESS, the table was reduced by TCRdb to in-frame sequences with V and J called. These copies leave out some clones; in studies compared against another copy, an unresolved V gene accounts for under half, and the cause of the remainder is not known. The sample table shows more than 100,000 clones, and roughly three quarters are seen once. Roughly 4% of the sample lies in the top ten. Sequencing was carried out using PBMCs. All receptors come from a man in his fifties or sixties in good health and CMV-seropositive.

V and J are TRBV27 and TRBJ2-3; TRBD1 matches at 10 bases. Germline-derived CDR1 and CDR2 are MNHEY and SMNVEV (reference sequence). The CDR3 runs 15 residues. Losses at the gene ends were 6 bases for V and 1 base for J; bases not matched to a gene: 4. The CDR3 loop is CASSWGTGGTDTQYF. The CDR3 DNA is TGTGCCAGCAGCTGGGGGACAGGGGGCACAGATACGCAGTATTTT.

This sequence joins TRBV29-1 and TRBJ2-2; maybe TRBD2 (5 bases). The CDR3 runs 13 residues. V was clipped by 4 bases and J by 6 bases, with 12 bases between them. Germline V gene data show CDR1 as SQVTM and CDR2 as ANQGSEA. The CDR3 spells CSVGFAGAGELFF. The CDR3 DNA reads as TGCAGCGTTGGCTTCGCGGGTGCCGGGGAGCTGTTTTTT.

This clone was detected only a few times. V gene TRBV4-3 combines with J gene TRBJ1-4; a weak D match, TRBD1 (6 bases). The CDR3 runs 14 residues. CDR1 LGHNA and CDR2 YSLEER come from the germline V gene. V lost 0 bases and J 13 bases, leaving 15 bases between the germline ends. In nucleotides, the CDR3 is TGCGCCAGCAGCCAAGACCGACAGGCGGGTCGACTGTTTTTT. It encodes CASSQDRQAGRLFF.

This clone has a handful of counts. This sequence joins TRBV2 and TRBJ2-1; 9 bases align to TRBD1. Germline V gene data show CDR1 as SNHLY and CDR2 as FYNNEI. V lost 6 bases to trimming and J lost 8 bases; unmatched junction nucleotides: 8. This CDR3 region has 14 residues. The CDR3 reads CASSLDRGGDEQFF. CDR3 sequence (DNA): TGTGCCAGCAGCTTGGACAGGGGAGGGGATGAGCAGTTCTTC.

V is TRBV5-8 and J is TRBJ2-3; 11 bases fit TRBD2. The CDR3 runs 15 residues. Germline CDR1 reads SGHTS; CDR2 reads YDEGEE. The trim removed 3 bases at V and 6 bases at J, leaving 6 bases unmatched. The CDR3: CASSSLAGGGDTQYF. CDR3 nucleotide sequence: TGTGCCAGCAGCTCTCTAGCGGGAGGAGGTGATACGCAGTATTTT.

This chain connects TRBV30 to TRBJ1-6; D is ambiguous. V shed 3 bases and J shed 7 bases, with 13 bases lying between them. CDR3 length: 14 residues. CDR1 and CDR2 from the germline V gene are GTSNPN and SVGIG (reference sequence). DNA of the CDR3: TGTGCCTGGAGCCTAAACCGGGAGAATTCACCCCTCCACTTT. Residues: CAWSLNRENSPLHF.

V and J are TRBV29-1 and TRBJ2-7, with TRBD2 matching over 13 bases. Germline V CDR1 and CDR2: SQVTM, ANQGSEA. Unmatched junction bases numbered 3, after V lost 5 bases and J lost 5 bases. This CDR3 is built from 13 residues. CDR3 in amino acids: CSVLTSGRDEQYF. The CDR3 region has the DNA TGCAGCGTTTTAACTAGCGGGAGGGACGAGCAGTACTTC.

The V call is TRBV7-9, the J call TRBJ2-1; 8 bases are shared with TRBD2. Germline CDR1 and CDR2: SEHNR and FQNEAQ (reference sequence). J lost 7 bases, V lost 5 bases, and 7 bases had no gene match. The CDR3 consists of 14 residues. CDR3 sequence reads: CASSPGGPGNEQFF. The CDR3 DNA is TGTGCCAGCAGCCCGGGAGGGCCTGGGAATGAGCAGTTCTTC.

V gene TRBV28 combines with J gene TRBJ1-5, with D possibly being TRBD1 (5 bases). This CDR3 is 14 amino acids long. V lost 4 bases to trimming and J lost 4 bases, with 11 bases between them. Germline V gene lookup returns CDR1 MDHEN and CDR2 SYDVKM. CDR3 sequence reads: CASSSPGANQPQHF. The CDR3 region has the DNA TGTGCCAGCAGTTCCCCTGGGGCGAATCAGCCCCAGCATTTT.

The rearrangement uses TRBV4-3 and TRBJ2-3; no firm D call. V dropped 0 bases and J dropped 3 bases, with 10 bases sitting between them. CDR1 LGHNA and CDR2 YSLEER come from the germline V gene. The CDR3 consists of 15 residues. CDR3 sequence (DNA): TGCGCCAGCAGCCAAGACCCGTTGGAGACAGATACGCAGTATTTT. Its protein is CASSQDPLETDTQYF.

In its sample, this clone was seen a few times. J is TRBJ2-1 and V is TRBV28; no firm D call. Per germline, CDR1 MDHEN and CDR2 SYDVKM. Trimming took 2 bases from V and 5 from J, leaving 7 bases between them. The CDR3 length is 13 residues. The CDR3 loop reads CASSLTYHNEQFF. The CDR3 nucleotides read TGTGCCAGCAGTTTAACCTATCACAATGAGCAGTTCTTC.

This clone has a single count. This rearrangement joins TRBV7-9 to TRBJ2-2; TRBD1 matches at 11 bases. The CDR3 extends over 17 amino acids. The germline CDR1 and CDR2 sequences are SEHNR and FQNEAQ (reference sequence). After removal of 5 bases from V and 3 bases from J, the junction contained 8 bases not matched to a gene. The CDR3 loop is CASSKIPGQGDTGELFF. The CDR3 DNA sequence: TGTGCCAGCAGCAAAATACCGGGACAGGGGGACACCGGGGAGCTGTTTTTT. Full variable domain (rest looked up from reference TRBV7-9 and TRBJ2-2): DTGVSQNPRHKITKRGQNVTFRCDPISEHNRLYWYRQTLGQGPEFLTYFQNEAQLEKSRLLSDRFSAERPKGSFSTLEIQRTEQGDSAMYLCASSKIPGQGDTGELFFGEGSRLTVL.

This chain links TRBV6-1 with TRBJ2-1, with TRBD2 matching over 9 bases. The trim removed 2 bases at V and 10 bases at J, leaving 9 bases unmatched. Per germline, CDR1 MNHNS and CDR2 SASEGT. This CDR3 is built from 15 residues. CDR3 protein: CASSELAGGPQEQFF. The CDR3 DNA reads TGTGCCAGCAGTGAATTGGCGGGAGGGCCACAGGAGCAGTTCTTC.

The V call is TRBV7-2, the J call TRBJ2-2, with 8 bases identical to TRBD2. Trimming took 2 bases from V and 1 from J; bases not matched to a gene: 3. CDR1 and CDR2 from the germline V gene are SGHTA and FQGNSA. This CDR3 is built from 16 residues. CDR3 nucleotide sequence: TGTGCCAGCAGCTTAATAGCGGGAAGGAACACCGGGGAGCTGTTTTTT. This codes for CASSLIAGRNTGELFF.

This clone was counted a few times. This chain joins TRBV5-1 and TRBJ2-7; 13 bases are shared with TRBD2. CDR3 length equals 18 residues. Germline V gene sequence: CDR1 SGHRS, CDR2 YFSETQ. V trimming: 0 bases; J trimming: 0 bases; junction bases outside the gene matches: 6. The CDR3 loop reads CASSLGTSGRRISYEQYF. In DNA, the CDR3 is TGCGCCAGCAGCTTGGGGACTAGCGGGAGAAGGATCTCCTACGAGCAGTACTTC.

The chain joins TRBV11-3 to TRBJ2-1; 9 nucleotides align to TRBD2. Trimming cost V 2 bases and J 5 bases; bases outside gene matches: 7. Germline V gene sequence: CDR1 SGHNT, CDR2 YENEEA. The CDR3 has 16 residues. CDR3 sequence: CASSLKTASGNNEQFF. The CDR3 DNA reads TGTGCCAGCAGCTTAAAGACGGCTAGCGGGAACAATGAGCAGTTCTTC. The variable domain in full, with the rest retrieved from reference TRBV11-3 and TRBJ2-1, is EAGVVQSPRYKIIEKKQPVAFWCNPISGHNTLYWYLQNLGQGPELLIRYENEEAVDDSQLPKDRFSAERLKGVDSTLKIQPAELGDSAVYLCASSLKTASGNNEQFFGPGTRLTVL.

The J gene is TRBJ2-5, the V gene TRBV28, with D perhaps matching TRBD2 (6 bases). This CDR3 is built from 17 residues. Germline V gene lookup returns CDR1 MDHEN and CDR2 SYDVKM. The V gene lost 5 bases and the J gene lost 3 bases, with 22 bases spanning the gap. Here the CDR3 reads CASSPAREKTGKETQYF. For the CDR3, the DNA is TGTGCCAGCAGTCCCGCGCGGGAAAAAACCGGAAAAGAGACCCAGTACTTC.

The chain links TRBV7-2 to TRBJ2-7; possibly TRBD1 for D (5 bases). Germline lookup yields CDR1 SGHTA and CDR2 FQGNSA. The CDR3 runs 11 residues. Deletions cut 5 bases from V and 8 bases from J, with 10 bases between. In nucleotides, the CDR3 is TGTGCCAGCAGCGTATACAGGCAGCAGTACTTC. This gives the protein CASSVYRQQYF.